These 19 T cell receptor beta chains came from one sample sequenced in a study of cytomegalovirus exposure and HLA in healthy donors. The primer mix had 60 Vbeta and 13 Jbeta primers. Assay used: immunoSEQ multiplex PCR; TCRdb lists only in-frame clones, some missing. The data contain some 120,000 clones, 55% to 75% of them seen just once; the ten biggest clones take up about 1.5%. Sequenced: PBMCs. The receptors derive from a young man in good health and CMV-seropositive.

The chain links TRBV28 to TRBJ1-2, with 8 nucleotides matching TRBD1. This CDR3 region has 13 residues. With V trimmed by 6 bases and J by 8 bases, 8 bases remained unmatched. Per germline, CDR1 MDHEN and CDR2 SYDVKM. In nucleotides, the CDR3 is TGTGCCAGCAGCCTAGGACAGGGATACGGCTACACCTTC. Protein product: CASSLGQGYGYTF.

The chain couples TRBV6-5 to TRBJ2-7; D remains ambiguous. The CDR3 has 13 residues. V dropped 4 bases and J dropped 5 bases, with 12 bases sitting between them. Per germline, CDR1 MNHEY and CDR2 SVGAGI. The CDR3 bases are TGTGCCAGCAGTTCTAGAGGCGATAACGAGCAGTACTTC. The encoded protein is CASSSRGDNEQYF.

The rearrangement links TRBV5-1 to TRBJ1-2, with D possibly matching TRBD1 (6 bases). CDR1 and CDR2 from the germline V gene are SGHRS and YFSETQ. The CDR3 covers 16 residues. The V end lost 4 bases, the J end lost 1 base, and 17 bases lay between the germline ends. CDR3 loop: CASSRVDQGLNYGYTF. DNA of the CDR3: TGCGCCAGCAGCCGGGTGGACCAGGGGCTTAACTATGGCTACACCTTC. The full variable domain, completed using reference TRBV5-1 and TRBJ1-2, is KAGVTQTPRYLIKTRGQQVTLSCSPISGHRSVSWYQQTPGQGLQFLFEYFSETQRNKGNFPGRFSGRQFSNSRSEMNVSTLELGDSALYLCASSRVDQGLNYGYTFGSGTRLTVV.

This clone was seen repeatedly, ten times or more. The V call is TRBV6-6, the J call TRBJ1-1; 8 bases are a match to TRBD1. J lost 6 bases, V lost 2 bases, and 5 bases had no gene match. CDR3 length equals 14 residues. The V gene's germline CDR1 is MNHNY and CDR2 SVGAGI (reference sequence). The CDR3: CASSYLGQGSEAFF. The CDR3 coding sequence is TGTGCCAGCAGTTACCTTGGACAGGGCTCTGAAGCTTTCTTT.

V and J are TRBV4-1 and TRBJ2-6, with 7 bases matching TRBD1. V shed 1 base, J shed 0 bases, and the junction held 9 bases outside the gene matches. This CDR3 is 19 amino acids long. The germline CDR1 and CDR2 sequences are MGHRA and YSYEKL. The CDR3 nucleotides are TGCGCCAGCAGCCAAGGCGCCCAGGGGGTTAACTCTGGGGCCAACGTCCTGACTTTC. This gives the protein CASSQGAQGVNSGANVLTF.

This clone was found once. In nucleotides, the CDR3 is TGCGCCAGCTCCCCCCAGTCCAACTCCTACAATGAGCAGTTCTTC. Translated, it gives CASSPQSNSYNEQFF. V usage is TRBV5-1 and J usage is TRBJ2-1; D gene uncertain. The CDR3 extends over 15 amino acids. V was pared by 7 bases and J by 0 bases, with 14 bases between. Germline CDR1 SGHRS, CDR2 YFSETQ.

The rearrangement links TRBV6-5 to TRBJ1-2; 9 bases match TRBD1. From germline, CDR1 is MNHEY and CDR2 SVGAGI. The V and J ends lost 0 bases and 6 bases, in that order; junction bases with no gene match: 8. The CDR3 consists of 16 residues. The CDR3 here is CASSYSGTGLGHGYTF. The CDR3 nucleotides read TGTGCCAGCAGTTACTCCGGGACAGGGCTAGGGCATGGCTACACCTTC.

This sequence joins TRBV28 and TRBJ1-2; 7 bases match TRBD1. Germline V lookup: CDR1 MDHEN, CDR2 SYDVKM. The V segment lost 5 bases and the J segment 4 bases; nucleotides outside the gene matches: 1. There are 12 residues in the CDR3. The CDR3 DNA reads as TGTGCCAGCAGTCGGGACAGCTATGGCTACACCTTC. It translates to CASSRDSYGYTF.

The rearrangement links TRBV5-4 to TRBJ1-2; 11 nucleotides align to TRBD1. Germline V CDR1 and CDR2: SGHNT, YYREEE (reference sequence). After removal of 3 bases from V and 6 bases from J, the junction contained 1 base not matched to a gene. The CDR3 extends over 13 amino acids. The CDR3 protein is CASSWGQGDGYTF. CDR3 bases: TGTGCCAGCAGCTGGGGACAGGGGGATGGCTACACCTTC.

The chain has TRBV25-1 and TRBJ2-5; 7 positions agree with TRBD2. The better agreement between TRBJ2-7 and the DNA end casts doubt on the J call. The CDR3 spans 14 residues. Germline lookup yields CDR1 MGHDK and CDR2 SYGVNS. The CDR3 nucleotides read TGTGCCAGCAGTCCCTGGGGAGGGTCTCTCGAGCAGTACTTC. It specifies CASSPWGGSLEQYF.

The V call is TRBV5-5, the J call TRBJ2-3, with D unclear. The CDR3 runs to 14 residues. Between the trimmed V and J ends, which lost 1 base and 2 bases, there was a span of 8 bases. CDR1 SGHKS and CDR2 YYEKEE come from the germline V gene (reference sequence). The CDR3: CASSLSQVTDTQYF. In nucleotides, the CDR3 is TGTGCCAGCAGCTTGAGCCAAGTCACAGATACGCAGTATTTT.

The chain couples TRBV6-1 to TRBJ2-7, with 10 bases fitting TRBD1. Germline CDR1 and CDR2: MNHNS and SASEGT. Trimming at V came to 5 bases and at J to 6 bases, leaving 7 bases not matched to a gene. The CDR3 contains 14 residues. CDR3 nucleotides: TGTGCCAGCAGTTTCCGACAGGGGGCGGTCGAGCAGTACTTC. Encoded protein: CASSFRQGAVEQYF.

The chain has TRBV5-1 and TRBJ1-2, with 8 bases lining up with TRBD1. The CDR3 consists of 18 residues. V lost 1 base and J lost 6; bases outside the gene matches: 17. Germline V gene lookup returns CDR1 SGHRS and CDR2 YFSETQ. The CDR3 protein is CASSLRLVQGEVPNGYTF. In DNA, the CDR3 is TGCGCCAGCAGCTTGCGGCTTGTACAGGGGGAGGTCCCAAATGGCTACACCTTC.

The chain recombines TRBV9 with TRBJ2-5, with 8 positions matching TRBD2. V gave up 5 bases and J gave up 4 bases; unmatched junction bases: 13. Germline lookup yields CDR1 SGDLS and CDR2 YYNGEE. The CDR3 covers 16 residues. The DNA of the CDR3 is TGTGCCAGCAGTCCGGGAGGGGCGGGAGGAGGAGAGACCCAGTACTTC. It specifies CASSPGGAGGGETQYF.

The chain employs TRBV7-2 and TRBJ2-2, with D perhaps matching TRBD2 (5 bases). This CDR3 is built from 14 residues. Germline assignment: CDR1 SGHTA and CDR2 FQGNSA. Trimming stripped 1 base from V and 4 bases from J, with 7 bases between. The CDR3 is CASSLGGFTGELFF. CDR3 nucleotides: TGTGCCAGCAGCTTAGGAGGGTTCACCGGGGAGCTGTTTTTT.

The chain employs TRBV9 and TRBJ1-3; 7 bases are a match to TRBD1. This CDR3 is 15 amino acids long. Losses at the gene ends were 0 bases for V and 2 bases for J; bases not matched to a gene: 2. Germline CDR1 is SGDLS and CDR2 is YYNGEE. The DNA of the CDR3 is TGTGCCAGCAGCGTAGAGGGGGCAGCTGGAAACACCATATATTTT. Translating gives CASSVEGAAGNTIYF.

The chain is built from TRBV7-3 and TRBJ1-3; D remains unclear. This CDR3 spans 13 amino acids. The V end lost 4 bases, the J end lost 2 bases, and 6 bases lay between the germline ends. Germline loops: CDR1 SGHTA, CDR2 FQGTGA. This CDR3 is CASSSQPGNTIYF. DNA for the CDR3: TGTGCCAGCAGCTCACAGCCTGGAAACACCATATATTTT.

The chain employs TRBV7-9 and TRBJ2-7; maybe TRBD2 (6 bases). There are 13 residues in the CDR3. Germline V gives CDR1 SEHNR, CDR2 FQNEAQ (reference sequence). The germline V and J ends were trimmed by 2 bases and 3 bases, with 8 bases remaining between them. CDR3 in DNA: TGTGCCAGCAGCTTATGGGGGGACTACGAGCAGTACTTC. Protein sequence: CASSLWGDYEQYF.

The gene calls are TRBV5-4 and TRBJ2-5; D not certain. Deletions cut 5 bases from V and 5 bases from J, with 13 bases between. The CDR3 loop spans 13 amino acids. Germline V gives CDR1 SGHNT, CDR2 YYREEE (reference sequence). CDR3 sequence reads: CASSFDLGETQYF. Written as DNA, the CDR3 is TGTGCCAGCAGTTTCGACCTCGGGGAGACCCAGTACTTC. The full variable domain, with the rest looked up from reference TRBV5-4 and TRBJ2-5, is ETGVTQSPTHLIKTRGQQVTLRCSSQSGHNTVSWYQQALGQGPQFIFQYYREEENGRGNFPPRFSGLQFPNYSSELNVNALELDDSALYLCASSFDLGETQYFGPGTRLLVL.